A selection of T cell receptor beta chains follows, all from one sample in a study of blood T cell repertoires in COVID-19. Repertoires were generated with immunoSEQ multiplex PCR, while TCRdb's copy carries only in-frame clones and drops some. There are under 200,000 clones in the sample; around 90% occur only once, and approximately 0.48% lies in the top ten. Material for sequencing was peripheral blood. The source is a man aged 50 to 59 with acute or convalescent COVID-19. CDR3s include the opening cysteine and the closing phenylalanine or tryptophan. D genes are given only for firm matches. Clone size is given for some rows only: seen once, a few or many times, or a class if the clone is expanded.

V gene	clone size	J gene	D gene	CDR3 DNA	CDR3 protein
TRBV27	-	TRBJ2-3	TRBD2	TGTGCCAGCAGTTCTCCGGGGGGGGCGGGTACGCAGTATTTT	CASSSPGGAGTQYF
TRBV18	once	TRBJ1-1	-	TGTGCCAGCTCACCACCGGGGGGGATGAACACTGAAGCTTTCTTT	CASSPPGGMNTEAFF
TRBV19	-	TRBJ1-5	-	TGTGCCAGTAGTATGGAGGTAATTCAGCCCCAGCATTTT	CASSMEVIQPQHF
TRBV27	-	TRBJ1-5	-	TGTGCCAGCACTGAAACCACCAGGGCCAATCAGCCCCAGCATTTT	CASTETTRANQPQHF
TRBV10-3	-	TRBJ2-1	-	TGTGCCATCGGAATAGCAGATTACAATGAGCAGTTCTTC	CAIGIADYNEQFF
TRBV6-5	-	TRBJ2-4	-	TGTGCCAGCACCCTCCGGGGGGCAGGAAACATTCAGTACTTC	CASTLRGAGNIQYF
TRBV6-2/TRBV6-3	once	TRBJ2-7	TRBD2	TGTGCCAGCATCCCCCCCCCACGGGACAGGGGAGGACTAGCGGGAGGTCAGAGCTCCTACGAGCAGTACTTC	CASIPPPRDRGGLAGGQSSYEQYF
TRBV5-4	-	TRBJ1-4	TRBD1	TGTGCCAGCAGCTCAAGACAGGGGGCGCAGGAAAAACTGTTTTTT	CASSSRQGAQEKLFF
TRBV5-4	-	TRBJ1-1	TRBD1	TGTGCCAGCAGCTTGATGGACAGGGGGAACACTGAAGCTTTCTTT	CASSLMDRGNTEAFF
TRBV9	once	TRBJ1-3	TRBD1	TGTGCCAGCAGCGAGACAGGGTGGCGAAACACCATATATTTT	CASSETGWRNTIYF
TRBV6-6	-	TRBJ1-4	TRBD1	TGTGCCAGCAGACCGGCGACAGGGTCAAAACTGTTTTTT	CASRPATGSKLFF
TRBV5-1	-	TRBJ2-6	-	TGCGCCAGCAGCTTGGGGCTCTCTGGGGCCAACGTCCTGACTTTC	CASSLGLSGANVLTF
TRBV6-5	-	TRBJ1-5	-	TGTGCCAGCAGTCCCGAGAACAGGGTCTTGTATCTCCAGCATTTT	CASSPENRVLYLQHF
TRBV27	-	TRBJ1-5	-	TGTGCCAGCGCTTTGACAGAGAATAGCAATCAGCCCCAGCATTTT	CASALTENSNQPQHF
TRBV2	-	TRBJ2-7	-	TGTGCCAGCATCCGGGAACCCCCCTACGAGCAGTACTTC	CASIREPPYEQYF
TRBV3-1/TRBV3-2	-	TRBJ2-2	TRBD1	TGTGCCAGCAGCCAAGAGGGGCAGGGGGACACCGGGGAGCTGTTTTTT	CASSQEGQGDTGELFF
TRBV6-5	-	TRBJ1-5	-	TGTGCCAGTAAACGGGTTTATAGCAATCAGCCCCAGCATTTT	CASKRVYSNQPQHF
TRBV19	-	TRBJ2-2	-	TGTGCCAGTAGTATAGGAGCAGGTGCGTCCGGGGAGCTGTTTTTT	CASSIGAGASGELFF
TRBV28	-	TRBJ1-1	-	TGTGCCACGATGCAGGGGCAACTGAACACTGAAGCTTTCTTT	CATMQGQLNTEAFF
TRBV7-2	-	TRBJ1-3	-	TGTGCCAGCAGCCCTTATACCAGCTCTGGAAACACCATATATTTT	CASSPYTSSGNTIYF
TRBV11-2	once	TRBJ2-1	-	TGTGCCAGCAGCTTAAGCACAGGGAGCTACAATGAGCAGTTCTTC	CASSLSTGSYNEQFF
TRBV7-8	-	TRBJ2-3	-	TGTGCCAGCAGCCGAGGGGGGGTAGCGGTAGGGGATACGCAGTATTTT	CASSRGGVAVGDTQYF
TRBV19	-	TRBJ1-5	TRBD1	TGTGCCAGTAAAGTAATGGGACAGGGTCCCGATCAGCCCCAGCATTTT	CASKVMGQGPDQPQHF
TRBV18	-	TRBJ1-1	-	TGTGCCAGCTCACCACAGGAGCCCTTGTCCGCCGCTGAAGCTTTCTTT	CASSPQEPLSAAEAFF
TRBV27	-	TRBJ2-7	TRBD1	TGTGCCAGCAGTAGAAGGACAGGGGGCGCGAACTACTTGTATTCCAACGAGCAGTACTTC	CASSRRTGGANYLYSNEQYF
TRBV5-5	-	TRBJ1-5	-	TGTGCCAGCAGCTTGTATCACACCACAGATAGCAATCAGCCCCAGCATTTT	CASSLYHTTDSNQPQHF
TRBV29-1	few	TRBJ2-1	TRBD2	TGCAGCGTGCCCACCGGGACTAGCTCCTACAATGAGCAGTTCTTC	CSVPTGTSSYNEQFF
TRBV28	-	TRBJ1-5	-	TGTGCCAGCACCAAACGGGGATACGGACAGAGCAATCAGCCCCAGCATTTT	CASTKRGYGQSNQPQHF
TRBV19	-	TRBJ2-3	-	TGTGCCAGTAGTCATTGGACAAAACAACTGACAGATACGCAGTATTTT	CASSHWTKQLTDTQYF
TRBV9	-	TRBJ2-3	TRBD2	TGTGCCAGCAGCGTTCCTGGGGGAGGGCCGAATACGCAGTATTTT	CASSVPGGGPNTQYF
TRBV6-5	-	TRBJ1-3	-	TGTGCCAGTCAGCGATCGGCGGGATCTGGAAACACCATATATTTT	CASQRSAGSGNTIYF
TRBV3-1/TRBV3-2	few	TRBJ2-4	TRBD1	TGTGCCAGCAGCCAGCTAGGGGGACAGGGGGTATCCAAAAACATTCAGTACTTC	CASSQLGGQGVSKNIQYF
TRBV5-1	-	TRBJ1-1	-	TGCGCCAGCAGCTTGGCCGGTAGCGTGGGCACTGAAGCTTTCTTT	CASSLAGSVGTEAFF
TRBV6-5	-	TRBJ2-1	TRBD1	TGTGCCAGCAGACAGGGGGCCTACAATGAGCAGTTCTTC	CASRQGAYNEQFF
TRBV11-2	-	TRBJ2-5	-	TGTGCCAGCAGCGGGCCATGGGGGCTCGGAGAGACCCAGTACTTC	CASSGPWGLGETQYF
TRBV19	-	TRBJ2-2	-	TGTGCCAGTAGTATTAGAGTTAACACCGGGGAGCTGTTTTTT	CASSIRVNTGELFF
TRBV7-4	-	TRBJ1-4	TRBD1	TGTGCCAGCAGCTTAGGGGACAGGGGGCAATATAATGAAAAACTGTTTTTT	CASSLGDRGQYNEKLFF
TRBV7-2	-	TRBJ1-6	TRBD1	TGTGCCAGCAGCAAGGACAGGCCCGGGGATTCACCCCTCCACTTT	CASSKDRPGDSPLHF
TRBV6-4	-	TRBJ2-1	-	TGTGCCAGCAGTGAAAATGGGCTAGATAGCGTTGGAGGGCCAAATGAGCAGTTCTTC	CASSENGLDSVGGPNEQFF
TRBV4-2	-	TRBJ2-2	TRBD2	TGTGCCAGCAGCCCCCCCCGGCGGGAGGATGGGGGGGAGCTGTTTTTT	CASSPPRREDGGELFF
TRBV4-1	-	TRBJ2-5	TRBD2	TGCGCCAGCAGCCAAGCGCCAGGCGGACTAGCGGGACAAGAGACCCAGTACTTC	CASSQAPGGLAGQETQYF
TRBV3-1/TRBV3-2	-	TRBJ1-2	TRBD1	TGTGCCAGCAGCCATATGGACAGGCCTAGCACCTTC	CASSHMDRPSTF